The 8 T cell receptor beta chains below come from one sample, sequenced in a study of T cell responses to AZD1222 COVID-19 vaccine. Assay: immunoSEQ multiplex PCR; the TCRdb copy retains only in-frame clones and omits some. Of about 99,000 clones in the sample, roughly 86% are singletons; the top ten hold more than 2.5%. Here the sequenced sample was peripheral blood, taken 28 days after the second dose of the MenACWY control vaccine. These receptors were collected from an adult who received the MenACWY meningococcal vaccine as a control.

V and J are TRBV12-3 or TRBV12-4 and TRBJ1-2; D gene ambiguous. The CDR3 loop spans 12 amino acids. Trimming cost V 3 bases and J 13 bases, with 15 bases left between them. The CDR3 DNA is TGTGCCAGCAGTTTCGGCCAATCCGGAGGCACCTTC. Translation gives CASSFGQSGGTF.

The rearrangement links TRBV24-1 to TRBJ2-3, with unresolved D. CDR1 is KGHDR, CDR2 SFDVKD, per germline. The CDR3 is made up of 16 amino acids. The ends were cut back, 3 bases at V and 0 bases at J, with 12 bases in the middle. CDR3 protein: CATSDPSAQSTDTQYF. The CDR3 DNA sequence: TGTGCCACCAGTGATCCATCCGCCCAAAGCACAGATACGCAGTATTTT.

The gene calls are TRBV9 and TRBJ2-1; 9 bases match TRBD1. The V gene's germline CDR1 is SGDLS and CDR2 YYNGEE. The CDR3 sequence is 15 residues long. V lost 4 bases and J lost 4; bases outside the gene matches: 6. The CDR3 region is CASSLDGTGYNEQFF. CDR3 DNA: TGTGCCAGCAGCTTAGACGGGACAGGGTACAATGAGCAGTTCTTC.

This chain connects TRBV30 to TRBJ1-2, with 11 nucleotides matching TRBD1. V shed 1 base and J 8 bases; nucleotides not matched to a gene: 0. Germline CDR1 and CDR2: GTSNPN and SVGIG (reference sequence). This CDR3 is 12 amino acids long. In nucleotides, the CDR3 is TGTGCCTGGAGTGGGACAGGGGGCGGCTACACCTTC. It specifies CAWSGTGGGYTF.

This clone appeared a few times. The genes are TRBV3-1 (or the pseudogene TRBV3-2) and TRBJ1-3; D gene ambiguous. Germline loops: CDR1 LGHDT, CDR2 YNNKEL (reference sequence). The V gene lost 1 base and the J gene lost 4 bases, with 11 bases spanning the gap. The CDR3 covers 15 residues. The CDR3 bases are TGTGCCAGCAGCCAAGTCTGGGCAGCGGGAAACACCATATATTTT. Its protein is CASSQVWAAGNTIYF.

The CDR3 here is CASTPGVYGYTF. CDR3 DNA sequence: TGTGCCAGCACCCCCGGGGTCTATGGCTACACCTTC. The J gene is TRBJ1-2, the V gene TRBV28; no clear D. The V gene lost 7 bases and the J gene lost 4 bases, with 10 bases spanning the gap. There are 12 residues in the CDR3. Germline-derived CDR1 and CDR2 are MDHEN and SYDVKM.

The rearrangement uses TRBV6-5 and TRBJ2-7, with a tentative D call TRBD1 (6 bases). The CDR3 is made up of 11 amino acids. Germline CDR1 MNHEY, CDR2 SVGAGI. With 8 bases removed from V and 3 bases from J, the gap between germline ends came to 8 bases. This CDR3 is CASARGYEQYF. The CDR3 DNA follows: TGTGCCAGCGCCAGGGGCTACGAGCAGTACTTC.

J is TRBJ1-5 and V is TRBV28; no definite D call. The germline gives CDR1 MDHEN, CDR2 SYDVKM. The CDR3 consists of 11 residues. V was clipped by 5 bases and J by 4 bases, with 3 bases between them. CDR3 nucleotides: TGTGCCAGCAGTACTAATCAGCCCCAGCATTTT. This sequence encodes CASSTNQPQHF.